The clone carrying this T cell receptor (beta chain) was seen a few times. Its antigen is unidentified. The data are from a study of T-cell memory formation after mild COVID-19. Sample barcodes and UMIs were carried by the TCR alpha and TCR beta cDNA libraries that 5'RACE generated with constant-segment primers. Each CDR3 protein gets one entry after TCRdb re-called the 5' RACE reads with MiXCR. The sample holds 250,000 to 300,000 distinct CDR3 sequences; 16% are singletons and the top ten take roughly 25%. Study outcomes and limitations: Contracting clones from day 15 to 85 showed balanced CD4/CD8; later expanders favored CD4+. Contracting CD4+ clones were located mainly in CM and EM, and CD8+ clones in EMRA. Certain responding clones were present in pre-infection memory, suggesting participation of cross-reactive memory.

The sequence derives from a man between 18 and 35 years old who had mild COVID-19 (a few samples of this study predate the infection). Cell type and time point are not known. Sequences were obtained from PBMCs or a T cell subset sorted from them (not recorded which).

The CDR3 DNA reads TGTGCCAGCAGCTTAGCGGTAGGGACAGGGAGCAATCAGCCCCAGCATTTT. Translated, it gives CASSLAVGTGSNQPQHF. The chain couples TRBV7-8 to TRBJ1-5; 9 bases line up with TRBD1. This CDR3 contains 17 residues. CDR1 SGHVS and CDR2 FQNEAQ come from the germline V gene. V was clipped by 0 bases and J by 1 base; unmatched bases: 4.